Detailed here is one T cell receptor beta chain. This record belongs to a study of blood T cell repertoires in COVID-19. Sequenced by immunoSEQ multiplex PCR; TCRdb stores in-frame clones only, minus some. The sample records roughly 380,000 clones, around nine tenths being singletons. The receptor's source is a woman aged 40 to 49 with COVID-19, enrolled during active disease. Source material: peripheral blood.

DNA of the CDR3: TGTGCCAGCAGCTTAGCGGGGACAGGGCGTGAAAAACTGTTTTTT. This sequence encodes CASSLAGTGREKLFF. The V call is TRBV7-9, the J call TRBJ1-4, with 9 positions matching TRBD1. CDR3 length: 15 residues. The germline V gene has CDR1 SEHNR and CDR2 FQNEAQ (reference sequence). With V trimmed by 0 bases and J by 7 bases, 3 bases remained unmatched.